A selection of T cell receptor beta chains follows, all from one sample in a study of T cells in Graves' hyperthyroidism and ophthalmopathy. TCRdb redid the calling of the multiplex PCR reads with MiXCR, one entry per CDR3 protein. Of fewer than 500,000 distinct CDR3 sequences listed, around 15% are singletons. Sample: blood. Receptors were obtained from a man in his late teens or twenties with Graves' ophthalmopathy. Both conserved end residues are part of each CDR3. A D gene is named only where the DNA matches it firmly. Rows give clone size only sometimes, using once, few, many, or a class for an expanded clone.

clone_size: many; j_call: TRBJ1-1; d_call: .; v_call: TRBV19; cdr3_aa: CASTHEPGGSEAFF; cdr3_nt: TGTGCCAGTACCCATGAACCGGGGGGTTCTGAAGCTTTCTTT
clone_size: .; j_call: TRBJ2-1; d_call: .; v_call: TRBV7-3; cdr3_aa: CASSSATGNEQFF; cdr3_nt: TGTGCCAGCAGCTCAGCGACAGGCAATGAGCAGTTCTTC
clone_size: many; j_call: TRBJ2-5; d_call: .; v_call: TRBV27; cdr3_aa: CASSLSVGLGETQYF; cdr3_nt: TGTGCCAGCAGTTTATCAGTAGGGTTGGGAGAGACCCAGTACTTC
clone_size: many; j_call: TRBJ2-7; d_call: .; v_call: TRBV11-1; cdr3_aa: CASSLVFRERAYEQYF; cdr3_nt: TGTGCCAGCAGCTTAGTTTTCAGGGAGCGGGCCTACGAGCAGTACTTC
clone_size: many; j_call: TRBJ1-1; d_call: .; v_call: TRBV9; cdr3_aa: CASSKGVNTEAFF; cdr3_nt: TGTGCCAGCAGCAAAGGGGTGAACACTGAAGCTTTCTTT
clone_size: many; j_call: TRBJ2-7; d_call: TRBD2; v_call: TRBV20-1; cdr3_aa: CAWSGLAAYEQYF; cdr3_nt: TGCGCTTGGTCCGGACTAGCGGCCTACGAGCAGTACTTC
clone_size: many; j_call: TRBJ1-1; d_call: .; v_call: TRBV19; cdr3_aa: CASTNRGLTAAFF; cdr3_nt: TGTGCCAGTACCAACAGAGGGTTGACGGCAGCTTTCTTT
clone_size: .; j_call: TRBJ2-1; d_call: TRBD2; v_call: TRBV30; cdr3_aa: CAWSKGLAGNEQFF; cdr3_nt: TGTGCCTGGAGTAAGGGACTAGCGGGTAATGAGCAGTTCTTC
clone_size: many; j_call: TRBJ2-1; d_call: TRBD2; v_call: TRBV6-1; cdr3_aa: CASSQTSGRYNEQFF; cdr3_nt: TGTGCCAGCAGTCAGACTAGCGGGAGATACAATGAGCAGTTCTTC
clone_size: .; j_call: TRBJ1-4; d_call: TRBD1; v_call: TRBV4-1; cdr3_aa: CASSRLTGENEKLFF; cdr3_nt: TGCGCCAGCAGCCGATTGACAGGGGAGAATGAAAAACTGTTTTTT
clone_size: few; j_call: TRBJ1-4; d_call: .; v_call: TRBV6-5; cdr3_aa: CASSYHPGNEKLFF; cdr3_nt: TGTGCCAGCAGTTACCACCCGGGCAACGAAAAACTGTTTTTT
clone_size: .; j_call: TRBJ2-3; d_call: .; v_call: TRBV7-6; cdr3_aa: CASSLARGGTDTQYF; cdr3_nt: TGTGCCAGCAGCTTAGCGCGTGGGGGCACAGATACGCAGTATTTT
clone_size: .; j_call: TRBJ2-5; d_call: TRBD1; v_call: TRBV7-8; cdr3_aa: CASSPPQQGQETQYF; cdr3_nt: TGTGCCAGCAGCCCTCCCCAACAGGGGCAAGAGACCCAGTACTTC
clone_size: .; j_call: TRBJ2-7; d_call: .; v_call: TRBV11-1; cdr3_aa: CATSWDRNGREQYF; cdr3_nt: TGTGCCACCTCCTGGGATCGCAACGGGCGCGAGCAGTACTTC
clone_size: .; j_call: TRBJ2-5; d_call: .; v_call: TRBV19; cdr3_aa: CASLPRAGGAETQYF; cdr3_nt: TGTGCCAGTCTCCCTCGAGCGGGCGGTGCCGAGACCCAGTACTTC
clone_size: .; j_call: TRBJ2-1; d_call: TRBD2; v_call: TRBV20-1; cdr3_aa: CSARRASGPYNEQFF; cdr3_nt: TGCAGTGCTAGAAGGGCTAGCGGGCCCTACAATGAGCAGTTCTTC
clone_size: many; j_call: TRBJ2-7; d_call: TRBD1; v_call: TRBV7-2; cdr3_aa: CASSLVGQAEQYF; cdr3_nt: TGTGCCAGCAGCTTAGTGGGACAGGCCGAGCAGTACTTC
clone_size: .; j_call: TRBJ1-1; d_call: .; v_call: TRBV5-1; cdr3_aa: CASRKGGLTDSARLWSTEAFF; cdr3_nt: TGCGCCAGCAGAAAGGGAGGTCTAACGGACAGCGCCCGTCTTTGGAGCACTGAAGCTTTCTTT
clone_size: few; j_call: TRBJ2-6; d_call: TRBD1; v_call: TRBV19; cdr3_aa: CASSIVKGTAGANVLTF; cdr3_nt: TGTGCCAGTAGTATAGTTAAGGGGACAGCGGGGGCCAACGTCCTGACTTTC
clone_size: .; j_call: TRBJ2-1; d_call: .; v_call: TRBV15; cdr3_aa: CATSRDLSPSGPHEQFF; cdr3_nt: TGTGCCACCAGCAGAGATCTAAGCCCCAGCGGTCCCCATGAGCAGTTCTTC
clone_size: many; j_call: TRBJ2-3; d_call: TRBD2; v_call: TRBV11-2; cdr3_aa: CASSFLAGGSTDTQYF; cdr3_nt: TGTGCCAGCAGCTTTTTAGCGGGAGGGTCCACAGATACGCAGTATTTT
clone_size: .; j_call: TRBJ2-1; d_call: TRBD1; v_call: TRBV9; cdr3_aa: CASSTRPPRPGQAPSSYNEQFF; cdr3_nt: TGTGCCAGCAGCACACGCCCCCCTCGACCAGGACAGGCCCCTAGCTCCTACAATGAGCAGTTCTTC
clone_size: many; j_call: TRBJ2-5; d_call: .; v_call: TRBV11-2; cdr3_aa: CASSLVYQVGTQYF; cdr3_nt: TGTGCCAGCAGCTTAGTTTACCAAGTTGGGACCCAGTACTTC
clone_size: .; j_call: TRBJ2-5; d_call: .; v_call: TRBV4-2; cdr3_aa: CASSQDLWVSETQYF; cdr3_nt: TGTGCCAGCAGCCAAGATCTTTGGGTTAGCGAGACCCAGTACTTC
clone_size: .; j_call: TRBJ2-2; d_call: .; v_call: TRBV12-3/TRBV12-4; cdr3_aa: CASSFKGGNTGELFF; cdr3_nt: TGTGCCAGCAGTTTCAAAGGGGGTAACACCGGGGAGCTGTTTTTT
clone_size: many; j_call: TRBJ2-1; d_call: TRBD2; v_call: TRBV20-1; cdr3_aa: CSAGALAGGGEQFF; cdr3_nt: TGCAGTGCGGGGGCTCTAGCGGGAGGGGGCGAGCAGTTCTTC
clone_size: .; j_call: TRBJ1-1; d_call: TRBD1; v_call: TRBV15; cdr3_aa: CATSRDRGPSTEAFF; cdr3_nt: TGTGCCACCAGCAGAGATAGGGGGCCTAGCACTGAAGCTTTCTTT
clone_size: many; j_call: TRBJ1-2; d_call: .; v_call: TRBV12-3/TRBV12-4; cdr3_aa: CATTPWSNYGYTF; cdr3_nt: TGTGCCACTACGCCCTGGTCTAACTATGGCTACACCTTC
clone_size: .; j_call: TRBJ2-2; d_call: .; v_call: TRBV19; cdr3_aa: CASSSWMNTGELFF; cdr3_nt: TGTGCCAGTAGTTCCTGGATGAACACCGGGGAGCTGTTTTTT
clone_size: many; j_call: TRBJ2-2; d_call: TRBD1; v_call: TRBV27; cdr3_aa: CASSPQGEPGELFF; cdr3_nt: TGTGCCAGCAGTCCTCAGGGGGAGCCCGGGGAGCTGTTTTTT
clone_size: many; j_call: TRBJ2-7; d_call: TRBD2; v_call: TRBV20-1; cdr3_aa: CSALLSGGSYEQYF; cdr3_nt: TGCAGTGCCCTACTCAGCGGGGGGTCCTACGAGCAGTACTTC
clone_size: many; j_call: TRBJ1-1; d_call: TRBD1; v_call: TRBV24-1; cdr3_aa: CATSEGTAFEAFF; cdr3_nt: TGTGCCACCAGTGAAGGGACAGCTTTTGAAGCTTTCTTT